The 24 T cell receptor beta chains listed next were all sequenced from one sample in a study of T cell changes during pregnancy in multiple sclerosis (dated by TCRdb to the late 2010s). Library generation was performed with the immunoSEQ multiplex PCR assay. TCRdb limited this immuneACCESS table to in-frame rearrangements with V and J called. A share of clones is missing; checked studies link under half to unresolved V genes, and the rest is unexplained. This sample is represented by approximately 93,000 clones; around 93% of them were singletons. Around 2% of the sample lies in the top ten. The starting material was peripheral blood, obtained in the first trimester of pregnancy. The source of these receptors is a female donor in good health, enrolled as a control in a pregnancy study.

The rearrangement joins TRBV13 to TRBJ2-5; 9 nucleotides line up with TRBD1. From germline, CDR1 is PRHDT and CDR2 FYEKMQ (reference sequence). This CDR3 spans 16 amino acids. Trimming removed 2 bases from V and 3 bases from J; junction bases left unmatched: 7. As DNA, the CDR3 is TGTGCCAGCAGCTTACTACCGGGACAGGGAGAAGAGACCCAGTACTTC. This translates into CASSLLPGQGEETQYF.

The gene calls are TRBV10-3 and TRBJ2-1; possibly TRBD1 for D (6 bases). Per germline, CDR1 ENHRY and CDR2 SYGVKD. V lost 11 bases to trimming and J lost 5 bases, with 13 bases between them. This CDR3 is 12 amino acids long. The CDR3 DNA reads TGTGCCTCCAGGGGACCCCACAATGAGCAGTTCTTC. This codes for CASRGPHNEQFF.

This chain joins TRBV5-1 and TRBJ2-1; TRBD2 matches 10 bases. Trimming cost V 1 base and J 7 bases; bases outside gene matches: 17. Germline V gene data show CDR1 as SGHRS and CDR2 as YFSETQ. The CDR3 is 19 residues long. CDR3 residues: CASSLIVASGGALENEQFF. For the CDR3, the DNA is TGCGCCAGCAGCTTGATCGTTGCCAGCGGGGGGGCACTGGAGAATGAGCAGTTCTTC.

Written as DNA, the CDR3 is TGTGCCAGCAGTGCAACTGGACAGGGTTCCGGCTACACCTTC. Its translation: CASSATGQGSGYTF. The gene calls are TRBV25-1 and TRBJ1-2, with TRBD1 matching over 8 bases. Germline values: CDR1 MGHDK, CDR2 SYGVNS. This CDR3 has 14 residues. J gave up 8 bases and V 4 bases, and 9 bases lay outside the gene matches.

The gene calls are TRBV5-6 and TRBJ2-7, with 7 bases that match TRBD1. V gave up 5 bases and J gave up 1 base; unmatched junction bases: 3. This CDR3 has 13 amino acids. CDR1 and CDR2 from the germline V gene are SGHDT and YYEEEE. The CDR3 coding sequence is TGTGCCAGCAGACAGGGGAATTCCTACGAGCAGTACTTC. It is translated as CASRQGNSYEQYF.

Here the CDR3 reads CASSSLAGGRTDTQYF. CDR3 sequence (DNA): TGTGCCAGCAGTTCCCTAGCGGGGGGGCGGACAGATACGCAGTATTTT. The chain recombines TRBV6-6 with TRBJ2-3; TRBD2 aligns across 12 bases. J gave up 3 bases and V 4 bases, and 5 bases lay outside the gene matches. The CDR3 extends over 16 amino acids. In germline, CDR1 is MNHNY, CDR2 SVGAGI (reference sequence).

This chain connects TRBV5-1 to TRBJ1-1; D may be TRBD1 (5 bases). The germline gives CDR1 SGHRS, CDR2 YFSETQ. CDR3 length: 15 residues. V lost 1 base to trimming and J lost 2 bases, with 12 bases between them. The CDR3 loop reads CASSLSRTYNTEAFF. DNA of the CDR3: TGCGCCAGCAGCTTGTCCCGGACATATAACACTGAAGCTTTCTTT. The variable domain in full, with the rest retrieved from reference TRBV5-1 and TRBJ1-1, is KAGVTQTPRYLIKTRGQQVTLSCSPISGHRSVSWYQQTPGQGLQFLFEYFSETQRNKGNFPGRFSGRQFSNSRSEMNVSTLELGDSALYLCASSLSRTYNTEAFFGQGTRLTVV.

The chain is built from TRBV5-4 and TRBJ2-1, with D perhaps matching TRBD2 (6 bases). The germline V gene has CDR1 SGHNT and CDR2 YYREEE (reference sequence). The CDR3 is 15 residues long. Deletions cut 4 bases from V and 4 bases from J, with 15 bases between. CDR3 loop: CASSPEGSGYNEQFF. CDR3 nucleotide sequence: TGTGCCAGCAGCCCTGAGGGTAGCGGTTACAATGAGCAGTTCTTC.

The V and J genes are TRBV6-1 and TRBJ2-5, with 7 bases that match TRBD1. V gave up 6 bases and J gave up 5 bases; unmatched junction bases: 9. The CDR3 length is 14 residues. Per germline, CDR1 MNHNS and CDR2 SASEGT. In DNA, the CDR3 is TGTGCCAGCAGCCCCGAGGGGGCGCGGGAGACCCAGTACTTC. This gives the protein CASSPEGARETQYF.

As DNA, the CDR3 is TGTGCCAGCAGGCTGGGACAGGGTAATTCACCCCTCCACTTT. It translates to CASRLGQGNSPLHF. V and J are TRBV5-6 and TRBJ1-6, with 9 bases matching TRBD1. The CDR3 runs to 14 residues. Trimming took 5 bases from V and 6 from J; bases not matched to a gene: 3. Per the germline V gene, CDR1 is SGHDT and CDR2 is YYEEEE.

The chain employs TRBV6-4 and TRBJ2-3, with 8 bases identical to TRBD2. This CDR3 region has 14 residues. After removal of 5 bases from V and 2 bases from J, the junction contained 3 bases not matched to a gene. Germline V gives CDR1 MRHNA, CDR2 SNTAGT. CDR3 loop: CASSSGLATDTQYF. The CDR3 coding sequence is TGTGCCAGCAGTTCCGGACTAGCCACAGATACGCAGTATTTT.

This chain links TRBV27 with TRBJ2-1; TRBD2 is a possible D gene (6 bases). Germline V gene lookup returns CDR1 MNHEY and CDR2 SMNVEV (reference sequence). The CDR3 is made up of 15 amino acids. V was cut by 3 bases and J by 0 bases, with 9 bases left in between. The CDR3 region has the DNA TGTGCCAGCAGTTTGGTCGGGAGCTCCTACAATGAGCAGTTCTTC. It codes for CASSLVGSSYNEQFF.

In this sample, this clone turned up once. The chain combines TRBV30 with TRBJ2-1; no firm D call. CDR3 length: 10 amino acids. V dropped 3 bases and J dropped 7 bases, with 4 bases sitting between them. Germline CDR1 and CDR2: GTSNPN and SVGIG (reference sequence). The CDR3 bases are TGTGCCTGGAGCGGTAATGAGCAGTTCTTC. Amino acids: CAWSGNEQFF.

The chain has TRBV6-5 and TRBJ1-2; 12 bases are a match to TRBD1. The CDR3 extends over 15 amino acids. Looked up from germline, CDR1 is MNHEY and CDR2 is SVGAGI. The V and J ends lost 2 bases and 5 bases, in that order; junction bases with no gene match: 3. The CDR3 reads CASSYGTGGRYGYTF. Here the CDR3 DNA reads TGTGCCAGCAGTTACGGGACAGGGGGCAGGTATGGCTACACCTTC.

This chain uses TRBV4-1 with TRBJ2-7; the match to TRBD1 covers 11 bases. The CDR3 is 15 amino acids. Germline V gives CDR1 MGHRA, CDR2 YSYEKL. With V trimmed by 5 bases and J by 1 base, 4 bases remained unmatched. DNA of the CDR3: TGCGCCAGCAGCGTGGACAGGGGGCGTTCCTACGAGCAGTACTTC. Translating gives CASSVDRGRSYEQYF.

This chain uses TRBV5-1 with TRBJ2-3, with D tentatively TRBD2 (5 bases). Between the trimmed V and J ends, which lost 4 bases and 2 bases, there was a span of 8 bases. The CDR3 sequence is 13 residues long. Germline loops: CDR1 SGHRS, CDR2 YFSETQ. CDR3 DNA sequence: TGCGCCAGCAGCGGACTTTTCACAGATACGCAGTATTTT. Residues: CASSGLFTDTQYF.

This chain links TRBV6-5 with TRBJ2-7, with D tentatively TRBD1 (6 bases). The V end lost 4 bases, the J end lost 2 bases, and 15 bases lay between the germline ends. The CDR3 spans 15 residues. Germline lookup yields CDR1 MNHEY and CDR2 SVGAGI. CDR3: CASSSEQGSPYEQYF. CDR3 DNA sequence: TGTGCCAGCAGTTCCGAACAGGGTAGTCCCTACGAGCAGTACTTC.

This clone has more than one count but fewer than ten. This sequence joins TRBV7-2 and TRBJ1-6; 8 bases are a match to TRBD1. Trimming took 3 bases from V and 8 from J; bases not matched to a gene: 9. This CDR3 has 16 amino acids. The germline V gene encodes CDR1 SGHTA and CDR2 FQGNSA. CDR3 amino acids: CASSFQTGASYSPLHF. The CDR3 DNA sequence: TGTGCCAGCAGCTTTCAGACAGGGGCATCATATTCACCCCTCCACTTT. Full variable domain (outside the CDR3, taken from reference TRBV7-2 and TRBJ1-6): GAGVSQSPSNKVTEKGKDVELRCDPISGHTALYWYRQSLGQGLEFLIYFQGNSAPDKSGLPSDRFSAERTGGSVSTLTIQRTQQEDSAVYLCASSFQTGASYSPLHFGNGTRLTVT.

The rearrangement links TRBV7-8 to TRBJ1-4; possibly TRBD1 for D (6 bases). The V gene's germline CDR1 is SGHVS and CDR2 FQNEAQ. V shed 5 bases and J shed 0 bases, with 10 bases lying between them. This CDR3 spans 15 amino acids. Written as DNA, the CDR3 is TGTGCCAGCAGCCGTGGGGGCTCAACTAATGAAAAACTGTTTTTT. Protein sequence: CASSRGGSTNEKLFF.

The chain is built from TRBV30 and TRBJ2-7; tentative D call: TRBD1 (5 bases). Germline V gene data show CDR1 as GTSNPN and CDR2 as SVGIG (reference sequence). CDR3 length: 14 residues. Trimming stripped 0 bases from V and 0 bases from J, with 9 bases between. CDR3 in DNA: TGTGCCTGGAGTGTACAGGAATTCTCCTACGAGCAGTACTTC. Translated: CAWSVQEFSYEQYF.

The chain is built from TRBV7-3 and TRBJ2-1; TRBD2 matches at 11 bases. The CDR3 contains 15 residues. The germline gives CDR1 SGHTA, CDR2 FQGTGA. Unmatched junction bases numbered 5, after V lost 3 bases and J lost 7 bases. The CDR3 DNA is TGTGCCAGCAGCTTTAGCGGGGGGGCCATGAATGAGCAGTTCTTC. It codes for CASSFSGGAMNEQFF.

V and J are TRBV5-5 and TRBJ2-5; TRBD2 matches at 7 bases. CDR1 SGHKS and CDR2 YYEKEE come from the germline V gene (reference sequence). CDR3 length: 14 residues. V was clipped by 3 bases and J by 5 bases; unmatched bases: 7. CDR3 sequence: CASSSGLRGETQYF. The CDR3 DNA is TGTGCCAGCAGCTCGGGACTGCGGGGGGAGACCCAGTACTTC.

The genes are TRBV9 and TRBJ2-2; D may be TRBD1 (6 bases). The CDR3 is 15 amino acids. V gave up 3 bases and J gave up 1 base, with 10 bases separating them. Germline V lookup: CDR1 SGDLS, CDR2 YYNGEE. CDR3 sequence (DNA): TGTGCCAGCAGCGCAACAGGGATGAACACCGGGGAGCTGTTTTTT. This codes for CASSATGMNTGELFF. Variable domain in full (rest from reference TRBV9 and TRBJ2-2): DSGVTQTPKHLITATGQRVTLRCSPRSGDLSVYWYQQSLDQGLQFLIQYYNGEERAKGNILERFSAQQFPDLHSELNLSSLELGDSALYFCASSATGMNTGELFFGEGSRLTVL.

The CDR3 sequence is CASRQGANGYTF. The CDR3 nucleotides are TGTGCCAGCAGACAGGGGGCAAACGGCTACACCTTC. The chain is built from TRBV9 and TRBJ1-2; 9 positions agree with TRBD1. CDR1 is SGDLS and CDR2 is YYNGEE in the germline V gene. The V gene end was trimmed by 5 bases and the J gene end by 8 bases; junction bases not matched to a gene: 4. CDR3 length: 12 residues. The full variable domain, completed using reference TRBV9 and TRBJ1-2, is DSGVTQTPKHLITATGQRVTLRCSPRSGDLSVYWYQQSLDQGLQFLIQYYNGEERAKGNILERFSAQQFPDLHSELNLSSLELGDSALYFCASRQGANGYTFGSGTRLTVV.